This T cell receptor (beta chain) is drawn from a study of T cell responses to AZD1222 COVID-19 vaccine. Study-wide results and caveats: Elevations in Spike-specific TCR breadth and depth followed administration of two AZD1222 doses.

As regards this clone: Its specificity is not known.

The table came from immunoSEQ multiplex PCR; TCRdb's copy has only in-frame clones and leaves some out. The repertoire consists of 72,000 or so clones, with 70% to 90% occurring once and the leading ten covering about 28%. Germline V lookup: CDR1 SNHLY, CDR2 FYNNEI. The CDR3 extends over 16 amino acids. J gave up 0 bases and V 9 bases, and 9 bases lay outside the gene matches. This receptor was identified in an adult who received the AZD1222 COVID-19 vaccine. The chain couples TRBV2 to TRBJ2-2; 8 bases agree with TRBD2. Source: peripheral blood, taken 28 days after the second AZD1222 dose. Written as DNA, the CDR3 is TGTGCCAGATGGACTAGCCTTACTCCGAACACCGGGGAGCTGTTTTTT. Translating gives CARWTSLTPNTGELFF.